This TCR beta chain derives from a study of T cells in Graves' hyperthyroidism and ophthalmopathy. This clonotype has ten or more counts. TCR beta CDR3 regions were amplified from RNA. The HTBI primer set drove a first-round RT-PCR of the TCR CDR3. Each CDR3 protein gets one entry after TCRdb re-called the multiplex PCR reads with MiXCR. The data show 350,000 or so distinct CDR3 sequences, with 15% to 20% seen just once and almost 35% held by the top ten. CDR3 length: 13 amino acids. The ends lost 5 bases at V and 12 bases at J; junction bases unmatched: 8. Germline V gene lookup returns CDR1 SGHNT and CDR2 YENEEA.

V is TRBV11-3 and J is TRBJ2-1; TRBD1 matches at 9 bases. Sequences were obtained from blood. The sequence came from a woman aged 25-40 years with Graves' hyperthyroidism that later progressed to Graves' ophthalmopathy. CDR3 sequence (DNA): TGTGCCAGCAGCGGCCGGGACAGGGTTAGGCAGTTCTTC. Translated, it gives CASSGRDRVRQFF.